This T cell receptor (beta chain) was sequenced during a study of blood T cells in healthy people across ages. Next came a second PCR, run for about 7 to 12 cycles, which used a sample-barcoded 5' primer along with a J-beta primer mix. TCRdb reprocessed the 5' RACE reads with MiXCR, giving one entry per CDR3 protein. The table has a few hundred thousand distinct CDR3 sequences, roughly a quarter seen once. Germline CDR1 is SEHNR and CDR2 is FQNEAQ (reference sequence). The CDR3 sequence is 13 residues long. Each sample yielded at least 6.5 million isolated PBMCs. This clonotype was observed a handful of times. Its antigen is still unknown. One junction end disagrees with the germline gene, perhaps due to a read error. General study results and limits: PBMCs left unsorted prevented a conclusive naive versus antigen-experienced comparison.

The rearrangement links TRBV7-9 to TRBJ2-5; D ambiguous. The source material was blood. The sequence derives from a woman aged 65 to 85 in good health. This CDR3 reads CVSSLEGWETQYF. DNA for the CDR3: TGTGTCAGCAGCTTAGAAGGTTGGGAGACCCAGTACTTC.